One sample yielded the 13 T cell receptor beta chains listed below, sequenced in a study of fetal regulatory T cell absence and autoimmunity. The table came from immunoSEQ multiplex PCR; TCRdb's copy has only in-frame clones and leaves some out. The profile shows just over 45,000 clones, about 80% of them singletons. The material sequenced was cord blood. The receptors come from a newborn boy with IPEX syndrome.

This clone appeared a few times. The chain uses TRBV18 and TRBJ1-2; 8 bases agree with TRBD1. The CDR3 length is 15 residues. The V gene's germline CDR1 is KGHSH and CDR2 LQKENI. V lost 5 bases, J lost 2 bases, and 7 bases stayed unmatched. This CDR3 is CASSAKTGENYGYTF. The CDR3 DNA reads TGTGCCAGCTCAGCGAAGACAGGGGAGAACTATGGCTACACCTTC.

V usage is TRBV27 and J usage is TRBJ1-1; possibly TRBD1 for D (5 bases). The CDR3 length is 13 residues. V was shortened by 4 bases and J by 6 bases, with 12 bases between the two germline ends. The germline V gene has CDR1 MNHEY and CDR2 SMNVEV (reference sequence). The CDR3 spells CASSSGRRAEAFF. For the CDR3, the DNA is TGTGCCAGCAGTTCGGGACGTCGAGCTGAAGCTTTCTTT.

V is TRBV20-1 and J is TRBJ2-1; 7 bases match TRBD2. CDR3 length: 10 residues. Germline V gives CDR1 DFQATT, CDR2 SNEGSKA (reference sequence). V lost 6 bases and J lost 9; bases outside the gene matches: 2. CDR3 DNA sequence: TGCAGTGCCGGGGAGGGTGAGCAGTTCTTC. Its translation: CSAGEGEQFF.

The chain joins TRBV5-4 to TRBJ2-5, with unresolved D. Germline CDR1 reads SGHNT; CDR2 reads YYREEE (reference sequence). Trimming stripped 4 bases from V and 2 bases from J, with 12 bases between. This CDR3 contains 14 residues. The CDR3 protein is CASSPFPAQETQYF. The CDR3 coding sequence is TGTGCCAGCAGCCCCTTCCCCGCTCAAGAGACCCAGTACTTC.

V usage is TRBV5-1 and J usage is TRBJ2-5; D might be TRBD2 (5 bases). With 4 bases removed from V and 5 bases from J, the gap between germline ends came to 12 bases. This CDR3 comprises 13 residues. CDR1 and CDR2 (germline): SGHRS, YFSETQ. CDR3 sequence: CASSRQRSETQYF. CDR3 nucleotides: TGCGCCAGCAGCCGTCAGCGGTCGGAGACCCAGTACTTC.

This clone came up a few times. The chain uses TRBV13 and TRBJ2-7, with 8 bases identical to TRBD2. CDR1 is PRHDT and CDR2 is FYEKMQ in the germline V gene (reference sequence). The CDR3 spans 14 residues. Trimming removed 2 bases from V and 0 bases from J; junction bases left unmatched: 0. This CDR3 is CASSLLAGSYEQYF. The CDR3 nucleotides read TGTGCCAGCAGCTTACTAGCGGGCTCCTACGAGCAGTACTTC.

This clone was counted a few times. The chain recombines TRBV2 with TRBJ1-2; D is possibly TRBD1 (6 bases). From germline, CDR1 is SNHLY and CDR2 FYNNEI. The CDR3 has 15 residues. Trimming left V 5 bases short and J 1 base short, with 14 bases between. The CDR3 DNA is TGTGCCAGCAGTCCGAATGCACAGGGTAACTATGGCTACACCTTC. Protein sequence: CASSPNAQGNYGYTF.

This chain uses TRBV9 with TRBJ1-1; D is unresolved. The V and J ends lost 4 bases and 3 bases respectively, with 13 bases between them. The V gene's germline CDR1 is SGDLS and CDR2 YYNGEE. The length of the CDR3 is 14 residues. CDR3 sequence (DNA): TGTGCCAGCAGCCGCAGGTCCTTGGACACTGAAGCTTTCTTT. It codes for CASSRRSLDTEAFF. Complete variable domain (other parts from reference TRBV9 and TRBJ1-1): DSGVTQTPKHLITATGQRVTLRCSPRSGDLSVYWYQQSLDQGLQFLIQYYNGEERAKGNILERFSAQQFPDLHSELNLSSLELGDSALYFCASSRRSLDTEAFFGQGTRLTVV.

V and J are TRBV19 and TRBJ2-5; the match to TRBD1 covers 9 bases. CDR1 and CDR2 from the germline V gene are LNHDA and SQIVND (reference sequence). This CDR3 is built from 14 residues. The V gene end was trimmed by 0 bases and the J gene end by 4 bases; junction bases not matched to a gene: 0. This CDR3 reads CASSIEDRGETQYF. The CDR3 DNA reads TGTGCCAGTAGTATAGAGGACAGGGGAGAGACCCAGTACTTC.

The gene calls are TRBV23-1 and TRBJ1-2; no reliable D call. TRBV23-1 is an ORF, and what it does is uncertain. This CDR3 contains 11 residues. V lost 5 bases and J 6 bases, leaving 7 bases between the germline ends. CDR3 coding DNA: TGCGCCAGCAGTGAGGGTCATGGCTACACCTTC. Translation: CASSEGHGYTF.

In its sample, this clone was seen once. The chain combines TRBV5-6 with TRBJ2-7; perhaps TRBD2 as D (5 bases). The V gene lost 5 bases and the J gene lost 0 bases, with 12 bases spanning the gap. The CDR3 runs to 14 residues. Looked up from germline, CDR1 is SGHDT and CDR2 is YYEEEE. The CDR3 DNA reads as TGTGCCAGCAGTCCGGGGTACAGCTCCTACGAGCAGTACTTC. Translation gives CASSPGYSSYEQYF.

This clone has just one count. The DNA of the CDR3 is TGCAGCGTTGACCTAGAGACGCAGTATTTT. Translated: CSVDLETQYF. The chain recombines TRBV29-1 with TRBJ2-3, with unresolved D. The V gene's germline CDR1 is SQVTM and CDR2 ANQGSEA. The V end lost 3 bases, the J end lost 9 bases, and 7 bases lay between the germline ends. This CDR3 comprises 10 residues.

The chain recombines TRBV5-6 with TRBJ2-7, with 10 bases that match TRBD1. CDR1 SGHDT and CDR2 YYEEEE come from the germline V gene. CDR3 length equals 14 residues. The junction had 7 bases not matched to a gene; V was cut back by 3 bases and J by 7 bases. The chain's CDR3 is CASSSTGGGGEQYF. The CDR3 DNA reads TGTGCCAGCAGCTCGACAGGGGGCGGAGGTGAGCAGTACTTC.